This entry describes one TCR beta chain. In the original workflow: The authors estimated nucleated cell counts from reference gene primer amplification. Only in-frame clones appear in the TCRdb table, and some are missing; sequencing was by immunoSEQ multiplex PCR. The DNA was the basis for D and trimming; V, J and clone size are from that table. The table shows approximately 240,000 clones, with 87% occurring only once. This entry is derived from a study of blood T cell repertoires in COVID-19. Whole-study context: Samples taken during acute and convalescent COVID-19 were collected in the United States, Italy and Spain. The analysed material was cDNA or gDNA that came from T cells, B-cell-depleted T cells, or PBMCs.

This CDR3 has 15 amino acids. V lost 0 bases and J 3 bases, leaving 8 bases between the germline ends. Germline CDR1 MNHEY, CDR2 SVGAGI. The clonotype was recovered from a woman between 18 and 30 years old who had recovered from COVID-19. The V and J genes are TRBV6-5 and TRBJ2-2; no reliable D call. Specimen: peripheral blood. DNA for the CDR3: TGTGCCAGCAGTTACTCTGCAACTTACACCGGGGAGCTGTTTTTT. Its protein is CASSYSATYTGELFF.